The T cell receptor (beta chain) described here comes from a study of early T cells in non-severe SARS-CoV-2 infection. Whole-study context: Sequencing input comprised bulk RNA from unsorted whole blood; chain pairing was not available. General observations from the study: VDJdb-based annotation leaned toward anti-spike CD8 responses and missed private and CD4 specificities.

V shed 0 bases and J shed 0 bases, with 4 bases lying between them. The CDR3 consists of 14 residues. CDR1 KGHSH and CDR2 LQKENI come from the germline V gene. This clonotype appeared many times. Its antigen is currently unknown. Attachment of unique molecular identifiers to individual cDNA molecules was performed. TCRdb reprocessed the 5' RACE reads via MiXCR and lists one record per CDR3 protein. The sample has more than 70,000 distinct CDR3 sequences, over 9% seen once. The source is an adult who was a healthcare worker with PCR-confirmed SARS-CoV-2 infection or an uninfected control (not recorded which). This chain uses TRBV18 with TRBJ2-3, with unresolved D. The specimen sequenced was whole blood. The CDR3 protein is CASSPPASTDTQYF. The DNA of the CDR3 is TGTGCCAGCTCACCACCGGCGAGCACAGATACGCAGTATTTT.